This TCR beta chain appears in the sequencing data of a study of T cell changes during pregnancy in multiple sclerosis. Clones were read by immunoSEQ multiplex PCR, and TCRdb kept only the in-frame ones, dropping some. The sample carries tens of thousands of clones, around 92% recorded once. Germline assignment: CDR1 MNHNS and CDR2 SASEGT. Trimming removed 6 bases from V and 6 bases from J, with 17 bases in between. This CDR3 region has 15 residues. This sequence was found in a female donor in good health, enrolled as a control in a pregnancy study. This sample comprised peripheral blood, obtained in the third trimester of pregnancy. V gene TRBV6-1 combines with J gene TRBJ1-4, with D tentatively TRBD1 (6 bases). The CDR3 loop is CASSQTTGSYEKLFF. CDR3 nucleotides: TGTGCCAGCAGCCAGACCACAGGGTCTTATGAAAAACTGTTTTTT.